The rows below give T cell receptor beta chains drawn from one sample of a study of blood T cell repertoires in COVID-19. Sequencing was performed with immunoSEQ multiplex PCR; in TCRdb, only in-frame clones are kept and a portion is missing. This sample has tens of thousands of clones, with about 86% found just once. The sequencing sample was made of peripheral blood. Receptors originate from a woman of 80 years or more in a cohort sampled during active or convalescent COVID-19. CDR3s include the opening cysteine and the closing phenylalanine or tryptophan. The D gene is left open where the match is weak. Expanded clones get a size class; other rows say once, few or many, or leave the size out.

v_call	cdr3_length	d_call	j_call	clone_size	cdr3_nt	cdr3_aa
TRBV15	14	-	TRBJ1-5	-	TGTGCCACCAGCAGAGGAGGGTGGGGTCAGCCCCAGCATTTT	CATSRGGWGQPQHF
TRBV30	13	-	TRBJ1-5	-	TGTGCCTGGAATCCGGGGAACAATCAGCCCCAGCATTTT	CAWNPGNNQPQHF
TRBV7-9	13	-	TRBJ1-2	-	TGTGCCAGCAGTTTAGAGGGGTGGGATGGCTACACCTTC	CASSLEGWDGYTF
TRBV4-1	17	TRBD2	TRBJ2-2	few	TGCGCCAGCAGCCAAGGGACTAGCGACGCGAACACCGGGGAGCTGTTTTTT	CASSQGTSDANTGELFF
TRBV5-1	17	-	TRBJ1-4	-	TGCGCCAGCAGCTTGACCAAGACAGAGCAAGGGTATGAAAAACTGTTTTTT	CASSLTKTEQGYEKLFF
TRBV11-2	15	-	TRBJ2-1	-	TGTGCCAGCAGCTTAGAAGCGGGCCGAAACAATGAGCAGTTCTTC	CASSLEAGRNNEQFF
TRBV6-6	15	TRBD2	TRBJ2-1	-	TGTGCCAGCAGTACGGGCGGGAGTCCCTACAATGAGCAGTTCTTC	CASSTGGSPYNEQFF
TRBV21-1	16	-	TRBJ1-6	-	TGTGCCAGCAGCAAAGTCAGACGGGGTTGGGTCTCACCCCTCCACTTT	CASSKVRRGWVSPLHF
TRBV3-1/TRBV3-2	17	TRBD2	TRBJ2-1	once	TGTGCCAGCAGCCAAGGCCGACTAGCGGGAGAGTACAATGAGCAGTTCTTC	CASSQGRLAGEYNEQFF
TRBV4-1	12	-	TRBJ1-1	-	TGCGCCAGCAGCCAAGTCCCGGGGGAAACTTTCTTT	CASSQVPGETFF
TRBV9	16	TRBD2	TRBJ2-1	-	TGTGCCAGCAGCCCCGGGACTAGCGGAACCTACAATGAGCAGTTCTTC	CASSPGTSGTYNEQFF
TRBV20-1	16	TRBD1	TRBJ1-5	once	TGCAGTGCTAGTAATACCGGGACAGGGAGCAATCAGCCCCAGCATTTT	CSASNTGTGSNQPQHF
TRBV11-2	16	TRBD2	TRBJ2-5	-	TGTGCCAGCAGCTCCCAGTCGGGACTAGCGGTAGAGACCCAGTACTTC	CASSSQSGLAVETQYF
TRBV9	15	-	TRBJ2-3	-	TGTGCCAGCAGCGGAGTGGCAGGGTTCACAGATACGCAGTATTTT	CASSGVAGFTDTQYF
TRBV7-9	14	TRBD2	TRBJ2-5	once	TGTGCCAGCAGCGTCGGGGGGGCTCGGGAGACCCAGTACTTC	CASSVGGARETQYF
TRBV30	13	TRBD1	TRBJ2-5	-	TGTGCCTGGAGTGGGCAGGGGGCGGAGACCCAGTACTTC	CAWSGQGAETQYF
TRBV10-1	15	-	TRBJ2-1	-	TGCGCCAGCAGTGAAGGGGCAGCAAGTCGCAATGAGCAGTTCTTC	CASSEGAASRNEQFF
TRBV5-1	13	-	TRBJ1-1	-	TGCGCCAGCAGCTTGCCAGGGGAATTTGAAGCTTTCTTT	CASSLPGEFEAFF
TRBV5-1	15	-	TRBJ2-7	-	TGCGCCAGCAGCTTGGAGGCTGGGCCTACCTACGAGCAGTACTTC	CASSLEAGPTYEQYF
TRBV5-4	14	-	TRBJ1-2	-	TGTGCCAGCAGCTTTTCGGGAGCCCTCTATGGCTACACCTTC	CASSFSGALYGYTF
TRBV24-1	16	TRBD1	TRBJ2-3	-	TGTGCCACCAGTTCAGGGACAGGGGGCGTCACAGATACGCAGTATTTT	CATSSGTGGVTDTQYF
TRBV2	13	-	TRBJ1-1	-	TGTGCCAGCAGTGAAGCCCGGGGGGCTGAAGCTTTCTTT	CASSEARGAEAFF
TRBV3-1/TRBV3-2	19	TRBD2	TRBJ2-3	once	TGTGCCAGCAGCTCAATTTTCGGGACTAGCGGAGCCGGGCCAGATACGCAGTATTTT	CASSSIFGTSGAGPDTQYF
TRBV15	16	TRBD1	TRBJ1-4	-	TGTGCCACCAGCGGGCTCCCCGGGACAGACAATGAAAAACTGTTTTTT	CATSGLPGTDNEKLFF
TRBV11-3	14	TRBD1	TRBJ2-1	-	TGTGCCAGCAGACCCTTAAGACAGGGGAATGAGCAGTTCTTC	CASRPLRQGNEQFF
TRBV5-1	14	-	TRBJ1-1	-	TGCGCCAGCAGCTTGGGGGCCAGGGCGGCTGAAGCTTTCTTT	CASSLGARAAEAFF
TRBV10-2	15	-	TRBJ2-1	-	TGCGCCAGCAGCCAGGGGACGAGCTCCTACAATGAGCAGTTCTTC	CASSQGTSSYNEQFF
TRBV24-1	17	TRBD1	TRBJ1-2	-	TGTGCCACCAGTGATTCTTGGACAGGACCAGAAAACTATGGCTACACCTTC	CATSDSWTGPENYGYTF
TRBV14	15	-	TRBJ1-3	-	TGTGCCAGCAGTCCGGGCGGGAGCTCTGGAAACACCATATATTTT	CASSPGGSSGNTIYF
TRBV9	15	TRBD2	TRBJ2-1	-	TGTGCCAGCAGCGTAGAGGCTAGCGGATACAATGAGCAGTTCTTC	CASSVEASGYNEQFF
TRBV19	15	-	TRBJ1-5	-	TGTGCCAGTAAGGTCGCAGGGGTACACAATCAGCCCCAGCATTTT	CASKVAGVHNQPQHF
TRBV9	15	-	TRBJ1-3	-	TGTGCCAGCAGCGACTACACGAGCTCTGGAAACACCATATATTTT	CASSDYTSSGNTIYF
TRBV18	18	-	TRBJ2-6	-	TGTGCCAGCTCCCACCCTGGGGGGTCGAGCTCTGGGGCCAACGTCCTGACTTTC	CASSHPGGSSSGANVLTF
TRBV7-9	16	-	TRBJ1-4	-	TGTGCCAGCAGCTTAGTTTGGCAGGGCAGAAACGAAAAACTGTTTTTT	CASSLVWQGRNEKLFF
TRBV2	13	TRBD1	TRBJ1-5	-	TGTGCCAGCAGGGGGACAGAGAATCAGCCCCAGCATTTT	CASRGTENQPQHF
TRBV9	16	TRBD2	TRBJ2-5	-	TGTGCCAGCAGCCCTTCGAGCGGGAGGGGTGGAGAGACCCAGTACTTC	CASSPSSGRGGETQYF
TRBV7-3	16	-	TRBJ1-4	-	TGTGCCAGCAGCCCAGGGATGGCGAAGGCTTCTGAAAAACTGTTTTTT	CASSPGMAKASEKLFF
TRBV7-3	14	TRBD1	TRBJ2-1	-	TGTGCCAGCAGCTCGACAGGGTTTGACAATGAGCAGTTCTTC	CASSSTGFDNEQFF
TRBV30	12	-	TRBJ1-2	few	TGTGCCTGGTCCGGACAGCACTATGGCTACACCTTC	CAWSGQHYGYTF
TRBV14	17	TRBD2	TRBJ2-2	-	TGTGCCAGCAGCCCCCGCCGGACTAGCGGGAGTATCGGGGAGCTGTTTTTT	CASSPRRTSGSIGELFF
TRBV11-3	16	TRBD1	TRBJ1-4	-	TGTGCCAGCAGCTCACAGGGGGACATTCTTAATGAAAAACTGTTTTTT	CASSSQGDILNEKLFF
TRBV5-1	14	TRBD1	TRBJ2-1	-	TGCGCCAGCAGCTTTGATGGGACAGGGGTCGAGCAGTTCTTC	CASSFDGTGVEQFF
TRBV5-1	16	TRBD1	TRBJ1-2	-	TGCGCCAGCAGCGACAGACGGACAGGGGGTAACTATGGCTACACCTTC	CASSDRRTGGNYGYTF
TRBV7-8	16	-	TRBJ2-3	-	TGTGCCAGCAGCCGAATCCAGGGTACGGGCACAGATACGCAGTATTTT	CASSRIQGTGTDTQYF
TRBV2	15	-	TRBJ2-5	-	TGTGCCAGCAGTTTACTAGTGCAAAGACTCGAGACCCAGTACTTC	CASSLLVQRLETQYF
TRBV2	14	-	TRBJ1-6	-	TGTGCCAGCAGTGAAACAGTTGGAAATTCACCCCTCCACTTT	CASSETVGNSPLHF
TRBV5-4	12	-	TRBJ1-2	-	TGTGCCAGCAGCCTCGGTACCGCGACAGGCCGCTTC	CASSLGTATGRF
TRBV27	18	TRBD1	TRBJ2-4	few	TGTGCCAGCAGTTTATTCGGGACAGCCGGTTCGGTCAAAAACATTCAGTACTTC	CASSLFGTAGSVKNIQYF